This T cell receptor beta chain was found in a study of blood T cell repertoires in COVID-19. The CDR3 covers 15 residues. CDR1 and CDR2 from the germline V gene are LNHDA and SQIVND (reference sequence). Trimming cost V 2 bases and J 9 bases; bases outside gene matches: 6. Measured with immunoSEQ multiplex PCR; TCRdb has only the in-frame clones, and not every one. The repertoire holds about 360,000 clones, with over 75% as singletons. This TCR was recovered from a woman aged 40 to 55 with acute COVID-19. The sequencing input was PBMCs or T cells enriched from blood (not recorded which). The chain has TRBV19 and TRBJ1-6; 8 bases map to TRBD1. In DNA form, the CDR3 reads TGTGCCAGTAGTATACTAGGACAGGGTACTTCACCCCTCCACTTT. Its translation is CASSILGQGTSPLHF.